These 14 T cell receptor beta chains originate from one sample sequenced in a study of CD8+ T cells in alopecia areata. Sequencing templates came from extracted RNA that was reverse transcribed into cDNA. Sequenced by immunoSEQ multiplex PCR; TCRdb stores in-frame clones only, minus some. Altogether about 300,000 clones were found in the sample, and no singletons occur. Sorting of pooled cutaneous lymph node cells was based on CD4, CD8alpha, NKG2D, NKG2ACE and other markers. The material sequenced was CD4+ T cells sorted from a lymph node. These receptors originate from a C3H/HeJ mouse with alopecia areata. The strain bears MHC haplotype H2-k.

To note about this clone: Gene names denote mouse genes. The CDR3 end falls 4 residues outside the read, so it is completed with the germline J gene. The chain combines TRBV13-1 with TRBJ2-7; the match to TRBD2 covers 9 bases. The CDR3 extends over 15 amino acids. J gave up 3 bases and V 0 bases, and 4 bases lay outside the gene matches. Germline V gives CDR1 NSHNY, CDR2 SYGAGN. CDR3 amino acids: CASSDARLGVYEQYF. CDR3 bases read: TGTGCCAGCAGTGATGCTAGACTGGGGGTCTAT.

This clone was seen a few times. Mouse gene names and germline throughout. The read finishes 4 residues shy of the CDR3 end, and the germline J gene is used to complete it. Other DNA sequences of this sample code for an identical CDR3. The chain is built from TRBV31 and TRBJ2-5; 9 bases fit TRBD1. Germline CDR1 and CDR2: GKSSPN and SITVG. The CDR3 runs 13 residues. CDR3 sequence: CAWSPDRGDTQYF. Partial CDR3 DNA: TGTGCCTGGAGCCCGGACAGGGGTGAC.

As regards this clone: The gene symbols are mouse symbols. The CDR3 goes on 3 residues after the read ends, and that part is filled in from the germline J gene. The V and J genes are TRBV13-1 and TRBJ1-6, with 7 bases fitting TRBD1. TRBJ1-6 is an ORF, and what it does is uncertain. V lost 0 bases, J lost 7 bases, and 7 bases stayed unmatched. CDR3 length: 16 residues. Germline V gene lookup returns CDR1 NSHNY and CDR2 SYGAGN. CDR3 amino acids: CASSDAGDRDNSPLYF. The covered CDR3 bases are TGTGCCAGCAGTGATGCAGGCGACAGGGACAATTCGCCC.

This clone was seen more than once but under ten times. Mouse gene names apply. The sequenced fragment ends 4 residues before the CDR3 boundary, so the rest is inferred from the germline J gene. Other DNA sequences in the sample encode the same CDR3. The chain couples TRBV1 to TRBJ2-3; unclear D gene. Trimming removed 0 bases from V and 1 base from J, with 8 bases in between. The V gene's germline CDR1 is NSQYPW and CDR2 LRSPGD (reference sequence). This CDR3 spans 15 amino acids. Incomplete CDR3 DNA: TGCACCTGCAGTGCAGAGGGTGCACGTGCAGAA. This encodes CTCSAEGARAE. The CDR3 reads in full as CTCSAEGARAETLYF.

Notes on this clone: Genes here carry mouse names. The read ends 4 residues before the CDR3 terminus; that terminus is restored from the germline J gene. The rearrangement joins TRBV13-1 to TRBJ2-7, with TRBD2 identical over 7 bases. Germline V gene sequence: CDR1 NSHNY, CDR2 SYGAGN. The V and J ends lost 0 bases and 0 bases, in that order; junction bases with no gene match: 6. The CDR3 covers 16 residues. This CDR3 reads CASSDASLGSSYEQYF. The sequenced part of the CDR3 DNA is TGTGCCAGCAGTGATGCATCACTGGGGAGCTCCTAT.

This clone occurred a few times. Gene names are the mouse ones. The read falls 4 residues short of the CDR3 end, and the missing part is taken from the germline J gene. The chain couples TRBV13-1 to TRBJ2-5; D not resolved. This CDR3 has 14 amino acids. The germline gives CDR1 NSHNY, CDR2 SYGAGN. Between the trimmed V and J ends, which lost 4 bases and 0 bases, there was a span of 9 bases. The CDR3 sequence is CASSLVLNQDTQYF. The CDR3 DNA, read in part, is TGTGCCAGCAGTCTGGTTCTTAACCAAGAC.

In regard to this clone: Gene names are mouse gene names. The sequenced fragment ends 4 residues before the CDR3 boundary, so the rest is inferred from the germline J gene. V gene TRBV13-3 combines with J gene TRBJ2-1, with 7 bases identical to TRBD1. The CDR3 runs 15 residues. V trimming: 4 bases; J trimming: 1 base; junction bases outside the gene matches: 5. Looked up from germline, CDR1 is NNHDY and CDR2 is SYVADS. CDR3 DNA (partial): TGTGCCAGCAGTCCTCCGGGACAGAACTATGCT. Amino acids: CASSPPGQNYA. In full, the CDR3 reads CASSPPGQNYAEQFF.

This clone has a handful of counts. Genes here carry mouse names. Read data end 4 residues before the CDR3 end; the end is taken from the germline J gene. The same CDR3 is also encoded by other DNA sequences in this sample. The V and J genes are TRBV5 and TRBJ2-1; no firm D call. Trimming pared 0 bases from V and 3 bases from J, leaving 6 bases between. CDR1 is LGHNA, CDR2 YNLKQL, per germline (reference sequence). The CDR3 totals 14 residues. The sequenced part of the CDR3 DNA is TGTGCCAGCAGCCAAGAAAACAGCTATGCT. Its translation is CASSQENSYA. The CDR3 reads in full as CASSQENSYAEQFF.

This clone was seen a few times. Mouse germline and gene names are used. The read comes to an end 4 residues before the CDR3 does, leaving the germline J gene to fill in the end. V usage is TRBV5 and J usage is TRBJ2-7; 10 bases align to TRBD2. Germline V lookup: CDR1 LGHNA, CDR2 YNLKQL (reference sequence). There are 15 residues in the CDR3. Trimming took 4 bases from V and 3 from J; bases not matched to a gene: 6. The CDR3 loop is CASSPGLGAIYEQYF. The covered CDR3 bases are TGTGCCAGCAGCCCCGGACTGGGGGCGATCTAT.

Details on this clone: The genes and germline here are from mouse. From the germline J gene comes the end of the CDR3, since the read stops 4 residues before it. Other DNA sequences in this sample translate to the same CDR3. The chain recombines TRBV1 with TRBJ2-3; the match to TRBD1 covers 9 bases. J lost 0 bases, V lost 3 bases, and 1 base had no gene match. The CDR3 is 15 amino acids. Germline assignment: CDR1 NSQYPW and CDR2 LRSPGD (reference sequence). CDR3 bases read: TGCACCTGCAGTGCCGGACAGGGGAGTGCAGAA. Translating gives CTCSAGQGSAE. The CDR3 in its entirety is CTCSAGQGSAETLYF.

Turning to this clone: The gene names given are mouse names. The read ends 4 residues shy of where the CDR3 ends; the end is completed using the germline J gene. The rearrangement uses TRBV1 and TRBJ2-1; perhaps TRBD1 as D (5 bases). Germline CDR1 and CDR2: NSQYPW and LRSPGD (reference sequence). The CDR3 is 14 amino acids. Incomplete CDR3 DNA: TGCACCTGCAGTGGGCAAAGGGGAGGGGCT. This codes for CTCSGQRGGA. The full-length CDR3 reads as CTCSGQRGGAEQFF.

Only a few counts were recorded for this clone. Gene names are the mouse ones. The read finishes 4 residues shy of the CDR3 end, and the germline J gene is used to complete it. Other nucleotide sequences in the sample specify the same CDR3. V usage is TRBV13-2 and J usage is TRBJ2-5; 9 nucleotides line up with TRBD2. The CDR3 consists of 15 residues. Germline V gives CDR1 NNHNN, CDR2 SYGAGS (reference sequence). After removal of 0 bases from V and 2 bases from J, the junction contained 1 base not matched to a gene. The covered CDR3 bases are TGTGCCAGCGGTGATGTGGGGGGGCGCCAAGAC. It specifies CASGDVGGRQD. The entire CDR3 reads CASGDVGGRQDTQYF.

This clone was observed a few times. The listed genes are named as in mouse. The DNA ends 4 residues before the CDR3 does, and the rest of the CDR3 is filled in from the germline J gene. The chain uses TRBV5 and TRBJ2-1; weak D call: TRBD2 (6 bases). The CDR3 totals 15 residues. Germline CDR1 and CDR2: LGHNA and YNLKQL (reference sequence). Partial CDR3 DNA: TGTGCCAGCAGCCAAGAGTGGGGGAGAGAGGCT. Protein: CASSQEWGREA. The full CDR3 is CASSQEWGREAEQFF.

Many counts were recorded for this clone. Gene names denote mouse genes. The CDR3 end lies 4 residues beyond the end of the read and is filled in from the germline J gene. The chain employs TRBV19 and TRBJ1-2; tentatively, D is TRBD1 (6 bases). CDR1 and CDR2 (germline): FNHDT, SITEND (reference sequence). The CDR3 has 13 residues. CDR3 DNA (partial): TGTGCCAGCAGGACTGGGGGGGCGCCC. It encodes CASRTGGAP. The CDR3, in full, reads CASRTGGAPDYTF.